This paragraph reports one T cell receptor beta chain. The target antigen is unknown. Selected positively for CCR7 and CD45RO-negative, naive CD8 cells excluded terminally differentiated effector memory CD45RA+ cells. Sequencing used immunoSEQ multiplex PCR; TCRdb keeps in-frame clones, though not all of them. The sample carries about 2.1 million clones, just under 95% recorded once. This sample is part of a study of shared clonotypes between healthy human individuals. General study results and limits: Large sequencing depth failed to make sorted-subset sequencing complete, rarefaction showed.

This TCR came from a man younger than 35 in good health. Some clones in this sample may be carry-over from other donors' samples. Sequencing was done on a sample of naive CD8+ T cells from PBMCs.

CDR3 sequence (DNA): TGTGCCATCGAAGGGGGCGAAAGAGGCAGGGGATCCTACGAGCAGTACTTC. Residues: CAIEGGERGRGSYEQYF. The V call is TRBV10-3, the J call TRBJ2-7, with TRBD1 matching over 7 bases. Trimming removed 8 bases from V and 1 base from J; junction bases left unmatched: 17. The CDR3 runs 17 residues. The germline V gene has CDR1 ENHRY and CDR2 SYGVKD.